The 25 T cell receptor beta chains in this list originate from one sample, sequenced in a study of T cell changes during pregnancy in multiple sclerosis. Some clones are missing from TCRdb's copy, which holds only in-frame ones; the method was immunoSEQ multiplex PCR. Counted here are 50,000 to 80,000 clones, roughly 92% occurring once; the ten biggest clones make up 1.4%. Sequenced here: peripheral blood, sampled in the second trimester of pregnancy. The receptors originated from a female donor with multiple sclerosis, enrolled in a pregnancy study.

This rearrangement joins TRBV11-2 to TRBJ2-3, with 15 bases fitting TRBD2. Germline assignment: CDR1 SGHAT and CDR2 FQNNGV. The CDR3 sequence is 16 residues long. The ends lost 5 bases at V and 4 bases at J; junction bases unmatched: 4. CDR3 bases: TGTGCCAGCAGCAGGACTAGCGGGAGGGTCCCAGATACGCAGTATTTT. It is translated as CASSRTSGRVPDTQYF.

This chain connects TRBV9 to TRBJ2-1; 11 bases agree with TRBD2. With 7 bases clipped from V and 6 bases from J, the junction kept 9 bases outside the gene matches. Germline loops: CDR1 SGDLS, CDR2 YYNGEE. The CDR3 consists of 15 residues. The CDR3 loop reads CASGNSGRAINEQFF. The DNA of the CDR3 is TGTGCCAGCGGAAATAGCGGGAGGGCCATCAATGAGCAGTTCTTC.

CDR3 DNA sequence: TGTGCCAGCTCGCAGGCCCTTAACTATGGCTACACCTTC. Protein product: CASSQALNYGYTF. The chain uses TRBV18 and TRBJ1-2; D remains unclear. Germline CDR1 and CDR2: KGHSH and LQKENI. The V gene lost 6 bases and the J gene lost 1 base, with 9 bases spanning the gap. This CDR3 region has 13 residues.

The V and J genes are TRBV25-1 and TRBJ2-7; 7 bases align to TRBD1. The CDR3 extends over 14 amino acids. With 3 bases clipped from V and 2 bases from J, the junction kept 4 bases outside the gene matches. Per germline, CDR1 MGHDK and CDR2 SYGVNS. Here the CDR3 reads CASSDTGATYEQYF. The CDR3 coding sequence is TGTGCCAGCAGTGACACAGGGGCCACCTACGAGCAGTACTTC.

The rearrangement uses TRBV28 and TRBJ1-2; 9 nucleotides align to TRBD1. In germline, CDR1 is MDHEN, CDR2 SYDVKM. J lost 4 bases, V lost 8 bases, and 5 bases had no gene match. This CDR3 contains 13 residues. The CDR3 loop reads CASRTGEGYGYTF. In DNA form, the CDR3 reads TGTGCCAGCCGGACAGGGGAGGGCTATGGCTACACCTTC.

This clone has just one count. The genes are TRBV28 and TRBJ1-1; unclear D gene. The length of the CDR3 is 15 residues. From germline, CDR1 is MDHEN and CDR2 SYDVKM. The V end lost 2 bases, the J end lost 1 base, and 11 bases lay between the germline ends. In DNA, the CDR3 is TGTGCCAGCAGTTTAAGGCGGGGAGGGAACACTGAAGCTTTCTTT. It is translated as CASSLRRGGNTEAFF.

The gene calls are TRBV15 and TRBJ1-1, with 7 nucleotides matching TRBD1. The germline CDR1 and CDR2 sequences are LNHNV and YYDKDF (reference sequence). The CDR3 runs 15 residues. V was clipped by 9 bases and J by 3 bases; unmatched bases: 13. The CDR3 spells CATEQGSLRDTEAFF. The DNA for the CDR3 is TGTGCCACTGAACAGGGGTCCCTCCGGGACACTGAAGCTTTCTTT.

The rearrangement links TRBV30 to TRBJ2-7; a weak D match, TRBD2 (6 bases). The length of the CDR3 is 12 residues. Trimming shortened V by 3 bases and J by 6 bases, and 12 bases separated the two germline ends. The germline V gene has CDR1 GTSNPN and CDR2 SVGIG (reference sequence). CDR3 sequence (DNA): TGTGCCTGGAGCCCCGGAGGGGCCGAGCAGTACTTC. It encodes CAWSPGGAEQYF.

The table lists this clone with a count of one. V gene TRBV6-1 combines with J gene TRBJ1-1, with 9 bases that match TRBD1. This CDR3 is built from 13 residues. J lost 6 bases, V lost 7 bases, and 6 bases had no gene match. CDR1 and CDR2 (germline): MNHNS, SASEGT. The CDR3 sequence is CASIGQGRAEAFF. CDR3 nucleotides: TGTGCCAGCATCGGACAGGGGAGAGCTGAAGCTTTCTTT.

The chain recombines TRBV5-1 with TRBJ2-1, with TRBD2 identical over 9 bases. Per the germline V gene, CDR1 is SGHRS and CDR2 is YFSETQ. The trim removed 1 base at V and 4 bases at J, leaving 6 bases unmatched. The CDR3 loop spans 16 amino acids. As DNA, the CDR3 is TGCGCCAGCAGCTTGAATCCTAGCGGGGTTTACAATGAGCAGTTCTTC. It translates to CASSLNPSGVYNEQFF.

The gene calls are TRBV5-1 and TRBJ1-1; weak D call: TRBD1 (5 bases). The CDR3 has 14 residues. V gave up 6 bases and J gave up 2 bases, with 14 bases separating them. Germline V CDR1 and CDR2: SGHRS, YFSETQ. As DNA, the CDR3 is TGCGCCAGCAACCCACAGGCATCCAACACTGAAGCTTTCTTT. It translates to CASNPQASNTEAFF.

The rearrangement uses TRBV29-1 and TRBJ1-4, with a weak D call TRBD1 (5 bases). Looked up from germline, CDR1 is SQVTM and CDR2 is ANQGSEA. The CDR3 is made up of 14 amino acids. V lost 0 bases and J lost 6, with 11 bases in between. CDR3: CSVEENRIYEKLFF. For the CDR3, the DNA is TGCAGCGTTGAAGAAAACAGGATCTATGAAAAACTGTTTTTT.

The rearrangement uses TRBV7-9 and TRBJ1-2; D is possibly TRBD1 (6 bases). The CDR3 is made up of 16 amino acids. V was cut by 8 bases and J by 0 bases, with 19 bases left in between. Germline values: CDR1 SEHNR, CDR2 FQNEAQ (reference sequence). The CDR3 DNA follows: TGTGCCAGCGGAACGATAAGGGACATATCTAACTATGGCTACACCTTC. Amino acids: CASGTIRDISNYGYTF.

V is TRBV4-1 and J is TRBJ2-7; weak D call: TRBD2 (5 bases). The V and J ends lost 2 bases and 0 bases respectively, with 5 bases between them. The V gene's germline CDR1 is MGHRA and CDR2 YSYEKL. CDR3 size: 13 residues. The CDR3 region is CASSQRDSYEQYF. CDR3 sequence (DNA): TGCGCCAGCAGCCAACGGGACTCCTACGAGCAGTACTTC.

V is TRBV10-1 and J is TRBJ2-1, with D perhaps TRBD2 (5 bases). Germline-derived CDR1 and CDR2 are WNHNN and SYGVQD (reference sequence). This CDR3 spans 15 amino acids. The V end was cut by 3 bases, the J end by 2 bases, with 11 bases between. CDR3 DNA: TGCGCCAGCAGTGACAGACTATCCACCTACAATGAGCAGTTCTTC. Protein product: CASSDRLSTYNEQFF.

The chain uses TRBV5-1 and TRBJ2-5, with 7 bases fitting TRBD1. The ends lost 4 bases at V and 3 bases at J; junction bases unmatched: 9. The CDR3 spans 15 residues. Germline V gene data show CDR1 as SGHRS and CDR2 as YFSETQ. The CDR3 coding sequence is TGCGCCAGCAGCGACCAAGGACAGGCCAAAGAGACCCAGTACTTC. Translated, it gives CASSDQGQAKETQYF.

The chain carries TRBV7-9 and TRBJ1-5, with D hard to call. V lost 5 bases to trimming and J lost 4 bases, with 15 bases between them. Germline CDR1 reads SEHNR; CDR2 reads FQNEAQ (reference sequence). This CDR3 contains 15 residues. Here the CDR3 reads CASSPAAGANQPQHF. The DNA for the CDR3 is TGTGCCAGCAGCCCAGCCGCAGGTGCGAATCAGCCCCAGCATTTT. The entire variable domain, with the rest obtained from reference TRBV7-9 and TRBJ1-5, is as follows: DTGVSQNPRHKITKRGQNVTFRCDPISEHNRLYWYRQTLGQGPEFLTYFQNEAQLEKSRLLSDRFSAERPKGSFSTLEIQRTEQGDSAMYLCASSPAAGANQPQHFGDGTRLSIL.

V gene TRBV4-3 combines with J gene TRBJ2-2; a possible D gene is TRBD2 (5 bases). The CDR3 totals 15 residues. Trimming left V 0 bases short and J 3 bases short, with 8 bases between. Germline-derived CDR1 and CDR2 are LGHNA and YSLEER. Here the CDR3 DNA reads TGCGCCAGCAGCCAAGATTGGCGGGACACCGGGGAGCTGTTTTTT. Its protein product is CASSQDWRDTGELFF.

The CDR3 nucleotides are TGTGCCAGCAGCTCCCGGGATAAAAATTATGAAAAACTGTTTTTT. Its protein is CASSSRDKNYEKLFF. The chain carries TRBV9 and TRBJ1-4; D gene unclear. V lost 4 bases, J lost 6 bases, and 16 bases lay in between. CDR3 length: 15 amino acids. Germline assignment: CDR1 SGDLS and CDR2 YYNGEE.

The chain has TRBV18 and TRBJ2-2; TRBD1 might be the D (6 bases). Looked up from germline, CDR1 is KGHSH and CDR2 is LQKENI. This CDR3 spans 15 amino acids. The V and J ends lost 4 bases and 5 bases respectively, with 14 bases between them. CDR3 sequence (DNA): TGTGCCAGCTCACAAAAGATTCAGGGGACCGGGGAGCTGTTTTTT. Its translation: CASSQKIQGTGELFF.

Note on this clone: Other nucleotide sequences in the sample specify the same CDR3. The J gene is TRBJ1-2, the V gene TRBV30; D gene ambiguous. Trimming left V 2 bases short and J 3 bases short, with 7 bases between. Germline V gene lookup returns CDR1 GTSNPN and CDR2 SVGIG (reference sequence). The CDR3 has 12 residues. This CDR3 is CAWSLGDYGYTF. CDR3 coding DNA: TGTGCCTGGAGTCTAGGTGACTATGGCTACACCTTC.

This clone was observed a handful of times. V usage is TRBV30 and J usage is TRBJ1-1, with a weak D call TRBD1 (5 bases). The CDR3 is made up of 14 amino acids. Germline V lookup: CDR1 GTSNPN, CDR2 SVGIG (reference sequence). Between the trimmed V and J ends, which lost 2 bases and 0 bases, there was a span of 10 bases. For the CDR3, the DNA is TGTGCCTGGAGTAAGGGGACTATGAACACTGAAGCTTTCTTT. This codes for CAWSKGTMNTEAFF.

This clone has more than one count but fewer than ten. The DNA for the CDR3 is TGTGCCAGCCGGGCTAGCGGGAAGCTTGAGCAGTTCTTC. Its protein product is CASRASGKLEQFF. The chain carries TRBV2 and TRBJ2-1; TRBD2 aligns across 9 bases. In germline, CDR1 is SNHLY, CDR2 FYNNEI. Trimming cost V 8 bases and J 9 bases; bases outside gene matches: 8. The CDR3 totals 13 residues. Combining the CDR3 with reference TRBV2 and TRBJ2-1 gives the whole variable domain EPEVTQTPSHQVTQMGQEVILRCVPISNHLYFYWYRQILGQKVEFLVSFYNNEISEKSEIFDDQFSVERPDGSNFTLKIRSTKLEDSAMYFCASRASGKLEQFFGPGTRLTVL.

This rearrangement joins TRBV28 to TRBJ1-5, with D unclear. The CDR3 has 14 amino acids. With 4 bases removed from V and 3 bases from J, the gap between germline ends came to 10 bases. From germline, CDR1 is MDHEN and CDR2 SYDVKM. This CDR3 is CASSSPNFNQPQHF. CDR3 DNA: TGTGCCAGCAGTTCCCCTAATTTCAATCAGCCCCAGCATTTT.

The chain joins TRBV7-9 to TRBJ1-1, with 8 bases identical to TRBD1. Germline trimming cut 5 bases from V and 4 bases from J; bases unmatched to any gene: 9. This CDR3 region has 15 residues. From germline, CDR1 is SEHNR and CDR2 FQNEAQ (reference sequence). The CDR3 DNA is TGTGCCAGCAGCCATAACGGACAGGGCTTCACTGAAGCTTTCTTT. It codes for CASSHNGQGFTEAFF.